The 14 T cell receptor beta chains reported below all come from one sample, sequenced in a study of OX40 agonist ivuxolimab in advanced cancers. Clones were sequenced by immunoSEQ multiplex PCR, and TCRdb holds only the in-frame ones, with some missing. In the table there are 35,000 to 45,000 clones, about nine tenths of which are singletons. The sample was CD4+ or CD8+ T cells sorted from blood, taken in a trial of the OX40 agonist ivuxolimab. Receptors were obtained from an adult with an advanced solid tumor such as melanoma, head and neck, liver or kidney cancer.

The V gene is TRBV4-1, the J gene TRBJ1-5; TRBD1 matches at 8 bases. CDR1 and CDR2 from the germline V gene are MGHRA and YSYEKL. Unmatched junction bases numbered 9, after V lost 0 bases and J lost 2 bases. There are 18 residues in the CDR3. This CDR3 reads CASSQEPGGRVGNQPQHF. DNA for the CDR3: TGCGCCAGCAGCCAAGAACCAGGGGGCAGGGTTGGCAATCAGCCCCAGCATTTT.

This clone was seen only once. The chain joins TRBV5-8 to TRBJ2-2, with D uncertain. The CDR3 is made up of 17 amino acids. CDR1 is SGHTS, CDR2 YDEGEE, per germline. Between the trimmed V and J ends, which lost 0 bases and 2 bases, there was a span of 14 bases. In DNA form, the CDR3 reads TGTGCCAGCAGCTTGGCCGCCCCACAGTATAACACCGGGGAGCTGTTTTTT. As protein: CASSLAAPQYNTGELFF. The variable domain in full, with the rest retrieved from reference TRBV5-8 and TRBJ2-2, is EAGVTQSPTHLIKTRGQQATLRCSPISGHTSVYWYQQALGLGLQFLLWYDEGEERNRGNFPPRFSGRQFPNYSSELNVNALELEDSALYLCASSLAAPQYNTGELFFGEGSRLTVL.

This CDR3 reads CASSDRGGDTQYF. The CDR3 DNA is TGTGCCAGCAGTGACAGGGGCGGAGATACGCAGTATTTT. This chain connects TRBV6-5 to TRBJ2-3, with TRBD1 identical over 8 bases. With V trimmed by 5 bases and J by 5 bases, 3 bases remained unmatched. CDR1 is MNHEY, CDR2 SVGAGI, per germline. This CDR3 has 13 residues.

V gene TRBV7-3 combines with J gene TRBJ1-2, with TRBD1 matching 8 bases. The CDR3 is 16 amino acids. The junction had 12 bases not matched to a gene; V was cut back by 5 bases and J by 4 bases. Germline V gene data show CDR1 as SGHTA and CDR2 as FQGTGA. In DNA, the CDR3 is TGTGCCAGCAGCGACAACCCCGGACAGGGTATCTATGGCTACACCTTC. Translation gives CASSDNPGQGIYGYTF.

V and J are TRBV6-6 and TRBJ1-1; D call uncertain. CDR1 MNHNY and CDR2 SVGAGI come from the germline V gene (reference sequence). The CDR3 is 12 residues long. Between the trimmed V and J ends, which lost 6 bases and 2 bases, there was a span of 7 bases. In DNA form, the CDR3 reads TGTGCCAGCAGAGGAGCTAACACTGAAGCTTTCTTT. Protein sequence: CASRGANTEAFF.

This chain links TRBV5-4 with TRBJ2-2, with 7 nucleotides matching TRBD2. CDR1 is SGHNT and CDR2 is YYREEE in the germline V gene (reference sequence). CDR3 size: 15 residues. Losses at the gene ends were 4 bases for V and 3 bases for J; bases not matched to a gene: 6. The CDR3 region is CASSRLASDTGELFF. In DNA, the CDR3 is TGTGCCAGCAGCCGACTAGCTTCGGACACCGGGGAGCTGTTTTTT.

The gene calls are TRBV27 and TRBJ2-1; D call uncertain. CDR1 MNHEY and CDR2 SMNVEV come from the germline V gene (reference sequence). CDR3 length equals 11 residues. Trimming stripped 5 bases from V and 5 bases from J, with 4 bases between. The CDR3 DNA follows: TGTGCCAGCAGTCCGAACAATGAGCAGTTCTTC. The encoded protein is CASSPNNEQFF.

This clone was counted a single time. V and J are TRBV27 and TRBJ1-5; 7 bases agree with TRBD1. This CDR3 comprises 15 residues. V lost 5 bases to trimming and J lost 7 bases; unmatched junction nucleotides: 11. In germline, CDR1 is MNHEY, CDR2 SMNVEV (reference sequence). The CDR3 coding sequence is TGTGCCAGCAGTCCTAGACAGGGAAGGATCCAGCCCCAGCATTTT. Translating gives CASSPRQGRIQPQHF.

This rearrangement joins TRBV28 to TRBJ1-1, with D tentatively TRBD1 (6 bases). With 5 bases removed from V and 4 bases from J, the gap between germline ends came to 11 bases. The CDR3 sequence is 13 residues long. Germline V gene data show CDR1 as MDHEN and CDR2 as SYDVKM. The CDR3 nucleotides read TGTGCCAGCAGTATAGGGACATCCACTGAAGCTTTCTTT. It yields the protein CASSIGTSTEAFF.

This sequence joins TRBV7-9 and TRBJ1-2; D is possibly TRBD1 (5 bases). The ends were cut back, 1 base at V and 8 bases at J, with 8 bases in the middle. From germline, CDR1 is SEHNR and CDR2 FQNEAQ (reference sequence). This CDR3 contains 12 residues. This CDR3 is CASSLGDGGYTF. DNA for the CDR3: TGTGCCAGCAGCTTAGGGGACGGCGGCTACACCTTC.

This chain uses TRBV6-1 with TRBJ1-2, with TRBD1 as a possible D gene (5 bases). In germline, CDR1 is MNHNS, CDR2 SASEGT. The CDR3 contains 16 residues. Deletions cut 1 base from V and 4 bases from J, with 16 bases between. The CDR3 region has the DNA TGTGCCAGCAGTGAAGTGAGGTTAGGGGCAGGCTATGGCTACACCTTC. Translation gives CASSEVRLGAGYGYTF.

The chain carries TRBV10-1 and TRBJ2-3; 7 bases line up with TRBD2. Germline V gene data show CDR1 as WNHNN and CDR2 as SYGVQD (reference sequence). The CDR3 covers 17 residues. V was pared by 6 bases and J by 3 bases, with 15 bases of the junction left unmatched. CDR3 nucleotide sequence: TGCGCCAGCAGCAACCTCTCTCGCGGGAGCTTTACAGATACGCAGTATTTT. Translating gives CASSNLSRGSFTDTQYF.

The genes are TRBV5-5 and TRBJ2-7; TRBD1 aligns across 7 bases. CDR1 is SGHKS, CDR2 YYEKEE, per germline (reference sequence). The V and J ends lost 4 bases and 3 bases, in that order; junction bases with no gene match: 10. The CDR3 is made up of 15 amino acids. The DNA of the CDR3 is TGTGCCAGCAGCATAGGACAGGCCTCCTACTACGAGCAGTACTTC. Translating gives CASSIGQASYYEQYF. The complete variable domain, with remaining parts taken from reference TRBV5-5 and TRBJ2-7, reads DAGVTQSPTHLIKTRGQQVTLRCSPISGHKSVSWYQQVLGQGPQFIFQYYEKEERGRGNFPDRFSARQFPNYSSELNVNALLLGDSALYLCASSIGQASYYEQYFGPGTRLTVT.

This clone was recorded once. This sequence joins TRBV27 and TRBJ2-7, with D perhaps given as TRBD1 or TRBD2 (5 bases each). V lost 5 bases and J 7 bases, leaving 15 bases between the germline ends. The length of the CDR3 is 13 residues. Per germline, CDR1 MNHEY and CDR2 SMNVEV (reference sequence). The CDR3 nucleotides are TGTGCCAGCAGTCCCCTGGGGGTGGCAGAGCAGTACTTC. As protein: CASSPLGVAEQYF.